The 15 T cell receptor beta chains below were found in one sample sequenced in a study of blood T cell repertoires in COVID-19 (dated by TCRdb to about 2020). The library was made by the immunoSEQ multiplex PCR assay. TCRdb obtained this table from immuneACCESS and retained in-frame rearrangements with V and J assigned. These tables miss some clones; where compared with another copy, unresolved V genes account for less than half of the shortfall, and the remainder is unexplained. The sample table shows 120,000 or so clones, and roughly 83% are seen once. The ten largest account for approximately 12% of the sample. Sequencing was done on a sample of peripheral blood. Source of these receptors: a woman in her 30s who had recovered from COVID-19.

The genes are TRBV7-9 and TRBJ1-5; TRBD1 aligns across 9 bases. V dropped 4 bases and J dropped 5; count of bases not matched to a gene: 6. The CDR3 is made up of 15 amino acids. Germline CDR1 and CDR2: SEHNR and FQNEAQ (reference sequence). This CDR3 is CASSSGQGGHQPQHF. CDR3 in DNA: TGTGCCAGCAGCTCGGGACAGGGAGGTCATCAGCCCCAGCATTTT.

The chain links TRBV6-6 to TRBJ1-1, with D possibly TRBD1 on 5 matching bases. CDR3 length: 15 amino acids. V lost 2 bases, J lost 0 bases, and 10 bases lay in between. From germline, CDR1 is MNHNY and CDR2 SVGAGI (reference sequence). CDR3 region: CASSYRGDVNTEAFF. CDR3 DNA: TGTGCCAGCAGTTACAGGGGCGACGTGAACACTGAAGCTTTCTTT.

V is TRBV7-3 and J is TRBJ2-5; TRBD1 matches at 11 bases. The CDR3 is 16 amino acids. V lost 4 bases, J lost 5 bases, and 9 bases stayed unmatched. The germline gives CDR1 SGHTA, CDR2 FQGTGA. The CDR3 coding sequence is TGTGCCAGCAGCTCCCCGGGACAGGGGGAAGGCGAGACCCAGTACTTC. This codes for CASSSPGQGEGETQYF.

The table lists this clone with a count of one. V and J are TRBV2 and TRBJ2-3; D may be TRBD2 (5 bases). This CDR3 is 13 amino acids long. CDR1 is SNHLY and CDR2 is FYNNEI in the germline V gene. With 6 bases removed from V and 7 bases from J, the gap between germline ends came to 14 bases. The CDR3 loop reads CASSQNGEHTQYF. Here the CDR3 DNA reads TGTGCCAGCAGCCAAAACGGGGAACATACGCAGTATTTT.

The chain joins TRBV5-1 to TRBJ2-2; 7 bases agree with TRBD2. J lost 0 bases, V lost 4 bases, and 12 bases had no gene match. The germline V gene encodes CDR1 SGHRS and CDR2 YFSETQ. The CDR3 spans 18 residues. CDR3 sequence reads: CASSRASGTTANTGELFF. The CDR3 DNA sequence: TGCGCCAGCAGCAGAGCCTCCGGGACTACCGCGAACACCGGGGAGCTGTTTTTT. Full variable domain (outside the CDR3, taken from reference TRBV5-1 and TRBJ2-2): KAGVTQTPRYLIKTRGQQVTLSCSPISGHRSVSWYQQTPGQGLQFLFEYFSETQRNKGNFPGRFSGRQFSNSRSEMNVSTLELGDSALYLCASSRASGTTANTGELFFGEGSRLTVL.

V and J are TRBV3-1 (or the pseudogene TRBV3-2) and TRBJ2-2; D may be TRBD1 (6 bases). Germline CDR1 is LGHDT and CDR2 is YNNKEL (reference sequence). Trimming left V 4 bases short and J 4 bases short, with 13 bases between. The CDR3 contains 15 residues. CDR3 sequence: CASSLWDTSTGELFF. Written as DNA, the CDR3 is TGTGCCAGCAGCCTTTGGGACACCTCCACCGGGGAGCTGTTTTTT.

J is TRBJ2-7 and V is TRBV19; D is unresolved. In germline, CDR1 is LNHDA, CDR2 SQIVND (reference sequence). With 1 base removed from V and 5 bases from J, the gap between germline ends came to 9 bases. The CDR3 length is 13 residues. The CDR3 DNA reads TGTGCCAGTAGTATAGGCCAAGAGGACGAGCAGTACTTC. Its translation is CASSIGQEDEQYF.

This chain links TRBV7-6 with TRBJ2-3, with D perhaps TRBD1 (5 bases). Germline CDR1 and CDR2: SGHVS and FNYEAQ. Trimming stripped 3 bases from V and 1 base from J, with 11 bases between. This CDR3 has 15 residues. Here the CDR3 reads CASSFTGAGTDTQYF. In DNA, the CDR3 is TGTGCCAGCAGCTTTACTGGGGCGGGCACAGATACGCAGTATTTT.

CDR3 loop: CASSQGLAGEYRTDTQYF. The CDR3 region has the DNA TGTGCCAGCAGCCAAGGACTAGCGGGAGAGTATAGAACAGATACGCAGTATTTT. The rearrangement joins TRBV27 to TRBJ2-3, with TRBD2 matching 13 bases. The junction had 12 bases not matched to a gene; V was cut back by 6 bases and J by 3 bases. The CDR3 sequence is 18 residues long. CDR1 is MNHEY, CDR2 SMNVEV, per germline (reference sequence).

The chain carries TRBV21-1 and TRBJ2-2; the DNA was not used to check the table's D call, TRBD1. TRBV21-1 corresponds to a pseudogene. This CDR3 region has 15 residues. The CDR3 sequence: CASTGKTVNTGELFF. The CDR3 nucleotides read TGTGCCAGCACAGGAAAGACGGTGAACACCGGGGAGCTGTTTTTT.

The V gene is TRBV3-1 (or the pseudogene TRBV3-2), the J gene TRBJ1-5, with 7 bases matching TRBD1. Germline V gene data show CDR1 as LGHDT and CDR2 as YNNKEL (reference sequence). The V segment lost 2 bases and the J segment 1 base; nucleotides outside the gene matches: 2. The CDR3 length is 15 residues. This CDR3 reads CASSQQGGSNQPQHF. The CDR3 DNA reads TGTGCCAGCAGCCAACAGGGGGGAAGCAATCAGCCCCAGCATTTT.

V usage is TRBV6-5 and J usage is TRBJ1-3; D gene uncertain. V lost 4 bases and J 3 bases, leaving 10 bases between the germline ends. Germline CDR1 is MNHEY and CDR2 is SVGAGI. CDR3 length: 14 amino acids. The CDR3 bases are TGTGCCAGCAGTTCCCCTAACCGTGGAAACACCATATATTTT. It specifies CASSSPNRGNTIYF.

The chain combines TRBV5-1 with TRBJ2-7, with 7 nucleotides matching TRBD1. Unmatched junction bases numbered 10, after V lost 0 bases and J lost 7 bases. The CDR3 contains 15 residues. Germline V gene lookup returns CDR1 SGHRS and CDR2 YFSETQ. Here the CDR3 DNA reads TGCGCCAGCAGCTTGGTCGGAGGACAGGTTCAGGAGCAGTACTTC. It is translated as CASSLVGGQVQEQYF.

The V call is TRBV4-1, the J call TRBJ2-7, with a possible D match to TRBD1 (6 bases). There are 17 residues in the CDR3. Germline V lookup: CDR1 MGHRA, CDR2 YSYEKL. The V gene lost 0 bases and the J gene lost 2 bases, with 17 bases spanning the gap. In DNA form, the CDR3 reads TGCGCCAGCAGCCAAGATTTCGGGGCAGGGGTCCCCTACGAGCAGTACTTC. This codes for CASSQDFGAGVPYEQYF.

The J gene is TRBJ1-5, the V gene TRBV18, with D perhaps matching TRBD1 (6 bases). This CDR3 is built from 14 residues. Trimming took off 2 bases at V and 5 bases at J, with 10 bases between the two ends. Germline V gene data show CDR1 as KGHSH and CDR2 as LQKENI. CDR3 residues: CASSPAGADQPQHF. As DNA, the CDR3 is TGTGCCAGCTCACCAGCAGGGGCGGATCAGCCCCAGCATTTT.